These T cell receptor beta chains were read from a single sample in a study of T cell responses to AZD1222 COVID-19 vaccine. The protocol was immunoSEQ multiplex PCR, while the TCRdb copy is restricted to in-frame clones and leaves out a portion. The profile shows about 140,000 clones, 80% to 95% of them singletons. Sequences were derived from peripheral blood, sampled 28 days after the second AZD1222 dose. These receptors originate from an adult who received the AZD1222 COVID-19 vaccine. The CDR3 runs from the conserved cysteine through the conserved F or W.

v_call cdr3_aa
TRBV29-1 CSAGTSVYEQYF
TRBV9 CASSVGGRPANTGELFF
TRBV28 CASVTAGIAEAFF
TRBV6-2/TRBV6-3 CASSYPFGPHQLFPTYEQYF
TRBV9 CASSVEWVRSSYNEQFF
TRBV7-9 CASSPRGSSYNEQFF
TRBV6-4 CASSDSGLAGGTGELFF
TRBV2 CASSGVAGSNQPQHF
TRBV28 CASSPAVNTEAFF
TRBV19 CASSIGRTGRSYEQYF
TRBV19 CASSTTGGAATEAFF
TRBV28 CASRGTSDSYEQYF
TRBV27 CASSPTSYNEQFF
TRBV11-3 CASSSGTDYNEQFF
TRBV28 CASSLKLREQYF
TRBV19 CASSPSTQYSNQPQHF
TRBV6-2/TRBV6-3 CASSPWMSGELFF
TRBV11-2 CASSSGYWKIGYGYTF
TRBV24-1 CATSESGTYEQYF
TRBV28 CASSSGQTSSSYNEQFF
TRBV28 CASSSMDWTRAFF
TRBV6-6 CASSHSGQGDEKLFF
TRBV28 CASTDPRGSNQPQHF
TRBV29-1 CSVDRTGGADTQYF
TRBV19 CASSTGQGIAEPQHF
TRBV4-1 CASSPEGSGNTIYF
TRBV4-2 CASSRPPGQLNTEAFF
TRBV18 CASSPPARRDTEAFF
TRBV5-8 CASSKDRGISGANVLTF
TRBV5-1 CASSLMGRGDTDTQYF
TRBV4-2 CASSPRTSGSYNEQFF
TRBV19 CASSPGQPGVSGYTF
TRBV29-1 CSVGRGTEAFF
TRBV19 CASSIRGGRTANEQFF
TRBV5-1 CASSLTGDVNEQYF
TRBV5-1 CASSIGLAGVEEQYF
TRBV7-9 CASSPGLVSDTQYF
TRBV4-2 CASSQEIRTSGSGELFF
TRBV28 CASLPGTEHGYTF
TRBV24-1 CATSSGTTTYNEQFF
TRBV5-4 CASSQVSGELFF
TRBV28 CASTRTVMNTEAFF
TRBV27 CASSSSSYNEQFF
TRBV11-2 CASRDPGTPSGYTF
TRBV2 CASRRQDVNTEAFF
TRBV5-1 CASSSTGGFRDTQYF
TRBV3-1/TRBV3-2 CASSRTGSQPQHF
TRBV3-1/TRBV3-2 CASSQEDRGVDGYTF
TRBV5-1 CASKKPGQGPDTQYF